This T cell receptor beta chain was retrieved from a study of T cells in localized non-small cell lung cancer. Study-wide results and limits: Exceeding tumor, uninvolved adjacent lung had the highest T cell clonality. Since sequencing was restricted to only one region of the tumor, intratumor heterogeneity remains a possibility. Elevated blood T cell density was associated with longer overall survival. The study detected a median roughly 61 of the top 100 tumor clones in adjacent lung.

Concerning this clone: Antigen unknown.

Between the trimmed V and J ends, which lost 7 bases and 4 bases, there was a span of 19 bases. The germline gives CDR1 MDHEN, CDR2 SYDVKM. The length of the CDR3 is 15 residues. Clones were read by immunoSEQ multiplex PCR, and TCRdb kept only the in-frame ones, dropping some. The sample holds some 41,000 clones, roughly 90% seen once. This TCR was sampled from a woman aged 35-70 years with stage II lung adenocarcinoma. Sequencing used PBMCs, obtained before any cancer treatment. The rearrangement uses TRBV28 and TRBJ1-2, with D possibly TRBD1 on 6 matching bases. The CDR3 DNA follows: TGTGCCAGCACCCTCGGGGGGCCCGGATTCTATGGCTACACCTTC. Residues: CASTLGGPGFYGYTF.